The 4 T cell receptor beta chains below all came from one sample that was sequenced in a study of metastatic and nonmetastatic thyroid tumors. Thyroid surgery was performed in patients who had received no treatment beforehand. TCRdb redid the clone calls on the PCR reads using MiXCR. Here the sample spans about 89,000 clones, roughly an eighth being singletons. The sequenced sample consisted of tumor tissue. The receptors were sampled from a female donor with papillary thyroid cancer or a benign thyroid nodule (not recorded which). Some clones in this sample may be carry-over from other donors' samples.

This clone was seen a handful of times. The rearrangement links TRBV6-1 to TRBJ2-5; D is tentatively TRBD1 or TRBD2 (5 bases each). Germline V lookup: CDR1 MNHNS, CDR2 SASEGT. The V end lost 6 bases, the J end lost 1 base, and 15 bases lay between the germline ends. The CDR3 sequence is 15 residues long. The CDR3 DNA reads TGTGCCAGCAGGGTGGGACCCTCGTGCCAAGAGACCCAGTACTTC. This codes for CASRVGPSCQETQYF.

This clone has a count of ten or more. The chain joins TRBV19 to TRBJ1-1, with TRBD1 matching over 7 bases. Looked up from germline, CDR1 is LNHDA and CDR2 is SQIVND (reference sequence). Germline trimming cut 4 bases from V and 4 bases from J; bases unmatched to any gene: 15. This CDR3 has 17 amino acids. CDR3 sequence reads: CASSRGGMTGLSTEAFF. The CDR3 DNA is TGTGCCAGTAGTAGGGGGGGAATGACAGGGTTGAGCACTGAAGCTTTCTTT.

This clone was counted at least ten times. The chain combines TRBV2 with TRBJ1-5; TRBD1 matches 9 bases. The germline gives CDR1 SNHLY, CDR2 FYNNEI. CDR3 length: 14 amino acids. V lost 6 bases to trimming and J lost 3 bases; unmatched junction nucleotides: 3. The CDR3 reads CASRGQGYNQPQHF. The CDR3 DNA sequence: TGTGCCAGCAGGGGACAGGGCTACAATCAGCCCCAGCATTTT.

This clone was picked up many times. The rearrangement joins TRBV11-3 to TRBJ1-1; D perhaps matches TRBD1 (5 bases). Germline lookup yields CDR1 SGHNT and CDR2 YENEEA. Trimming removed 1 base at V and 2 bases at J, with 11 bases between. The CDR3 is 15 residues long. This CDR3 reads CASSLVGTANTEAFF. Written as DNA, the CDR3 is TGTGCCAGCAGCTTAGTGGGGACGGCTAACACTGAAGCTTTCTTT.